The next 22 T cell receptor beta chains were all read from a single sample in a study of spatial heterogeneity in lung cancer. The time point is: sample taken at primary tumor resection. Frozen PBMC, nontumor lung or tumor provided whole RNA, which was sequenced unsorted. MiXCR, run by TCRdb on the 5' RACE reads, gives a single entry per CDR3 protein. The sample holds approximately 38,000 distinct CDR3 sequences, roughly 5.8% seen once. The source was PBMCs, collected at surgery. These receptors originate from a male donor with early-stage non-small cell lung cancer.

This clonotype was detected ten times or more. This chain connects TRBV4-1 to TRBJ1-6, with 7 bases fitting TRBD1. Germline V gene lookup returns CDR1 MGHRA and CDR2 YSYEKL. CDR3 length: 18 amino acids. The ends lost 0 bases at V and 7 bases at J; junction bases unmatched: 12. CDR3 coding DNA: TGCGCCAGCAGCCAAGAAAGGGCGGGCAGGACAGGAAATTCACCCCTCCACTTT. Its translation: CASSQERAGRTGNSPLHF.

This clonotype has more than one count but fewer than ten. The chain carries TRBV28 and TRBJ1-5; D remains ambiguous. Looked up from germline, CDR1 is MDHEN and CDR2 is SYDVKM. Between the trimmed V and J ends, which lost 7 bases and 2 bases, there was a span of 18 bases. The CDR3 is 16 residues long. The CDR3 protein is CASMGLYTDGNQPQHF. CDR3 DNA sequence: TGTGCCAGCATGGGTCTATACACGGACGGCAATCAGCCCCAGCATTTT.

This clonotype was detected many times. The gene calls are TRBV7-9 and TRBJ2-3; D may match TRBD1 or TRBD2 (6 bases each). This CDR3 is 14 amino acids long. CDR1 is SEHNR, CDR2 FQNEAQ, per germline (reference sequence). Trimming left V 5 bases short and J 5 bases short, with 14 bases between. In DNA form, the CDR3 reads TGTGCCAGCAGCCTCTCGGGGGCGGGAGATACGCAGTATTTT. Its protein is CASSLSGAGDTQYF.

This clonotype appeared a few times. This chain uses TRBV7-9 with TRBJ1-2; the D is unclear. This CDR3 contains 12 residues. The germline V and J ends were trimmed by 5 bases and 3 bases, with 7 bases remaining between them. CDR1 and CDR2 (germline): SEHNR, FQNEAQ (reference sequence). The CDR3 DNA reads as TGTGCCAGCAGCCCAAGGGACTATGGCTACACCTTC. Its translation is CASSPRDYGYTF.

J is TRBJ2-4 and V is TRBV9, with 11 bases matching TRBD2. CDR3 length equals 16 residues. Trimming removed 0 bases from V and 6 bases from J; junction bases left unmatched: 5. Germline V lookup: CDR1 SGDLS, CDR2 YYNGEE. This CDR3 reads CASSVDPSGGINIQYF. In DNA, the CDR3 is TGTGCCAGCAGCGTAGATCCTAGCGGGGGGATAAACATTCAGTACTTC. Using reference TRBV9 and TRBJ2-4 for the parts outside the CDR3, the full variable domain is DSGVTQTPKHLITATGQRVTLRCSPRSGDLSVYWYQQSLDQGLQFLIQYYNGEERAKGNILERFSAQQFPDLHSELNLSSLELGDSALYFCASSVDPSGGINIQYFGAGTRLSVL.

This rearrangement joins TRBV9 to TRBJ1-1; TRBD1 matches 9 bases. The CDR3 is made up of 14 amino acids. V was pared by 0 bases and J by 6 bases, with 3 bases of the junction left unmatched. CDR1 is SGDLS and CDR2 is YYNGEE in the germline V gene. The CDR3 DNA follows: TGTGCCAGCAGCGTAGGACAGGGGGGATCTGAAGCTTTCTTT. As protein: CASSVGQGGSEAFF. Full variable domain (remainder filled in from reference TRBV9 and TRBJ1-1): DSGVTQTPKHLITATGQRVTLRCSPRSGDLSVYWYQQSLDQGLQFLIQYYNGEERAKGNILERFSAQQFPDLHSELNLSSLELGDSALYFCASSVGQGGSEAFFGQGTRLTVV.

This clonotype is deemed medium-sized. J is TRBJ1-1 and V is TRBV28, with D unresolved. Trimming took 8 bases from V and 0 from J, leaving 10 bases between them. The CDR3 has 13 amino acids. Per germline, CDR1 MDHEN and CDR2 SYDVKM. The CDR3 region is CASFAQMNTEAFF. As DNA, the CDR3 is TGTGCCAGCTTCGCACAAATGAACACTGAAGCTTTCTTT.

The sample holds many counts of this clonotype. This chain uses TRBV7-6 with TRBJ2-3, with unresolved D. There are 16 residues in the CDR3. Trimming stripped 1 base from V and 6 bases from J, with 17 bases between. CDR1 and CDR2 from the germline V gene are SGHVS and FNYEAQ. CDR3 sequence (DNA): TGTGCCAGCAGCTTAGTGTCGATGACAACGAGGGATACGCAGTATTTT. Translating gives CASSLVSMTTRDTQYF.

This clonotype was detected only a few times. The V call is TRBV28, the J call TRBJ2-7; 7 positions agree with TRBD2. Germline V gene lookup returns CDR1 MDHEN and CDR2 SYDVKM. The CDR3 extends over 13 amino acids. Germline trimming cut 8 bases from V and 1 base from J; bases unmatched to any gene: 5. The CDR3 DNA sequence: TGTGCCAGCGCCACTAGCGTGTCCTACGAGCAGTACTTC. Protein sequence: CASATSVSYEQYF. The whole variable domain, remainder taken from reference TRBV28 and TRBJ2-7, is DVKVTQSSRYLVKRTGEKVFLECVQDMDHENMFWYRQDPGLGLRLIYFSYDVKMKEKGDIPEGYSVSREKKERFSLILESASTNQTSMYLCASATSVSYEQYFGPGTRLTVT.

In its sample, this clonotype was seen many times. The chain combines TRBV28 with TRBJ2-7; 8 bases align to TRBD2. Germline CDR1 reads MDHEN; CDR2 reads SYDVKM. The CDR3 has 17 residues. With V trimmed by 5 bases and J by 0 bases, 12 bases remained unmatched. CDR3 in amino acids: CASSVPLGRDSSYEQYF. CDR3 sequence (DNA): TGTGCCAGCAGTGTCCCCCTCGGGAGGGATAGCTCCTACGAGCAGTACTTC.

At least ten counts were recorded for this clonotype. This chain uses TRBV12-3 or TRBV12-4 with TRBJ1-3; D perhaps matches TRBD1 (6 bases). The CDR3 has 15 residues. The ends were cut back, 5 bases at V and 4 bases at J, with 15 bases in the middle. CDR3 nucleotide sequence: TGTGCCAGCAGTCTTCAGGGGAAGAAAGGAAACACCATATATTTT. It is translated as CASSLQGKKGNTIYF.

This clonotype was seen ten or more times. This rearrangement joins TRBV12-5 to TRBJ2-7; TRBD1 agrees at 12 bases. Per the germline V gene, CDR1 is LGHNT and CDR2 is FRNRAP. The CDR3 covers 15 residues. V was clipped by 1 base and J by 7 bases; unmatched bases: 5. CDR3: CASGLAGQGAREQYF. In DNA, the CDR3 is TGTGCTAGTGGTTTGGCGGGACAGGGGGCGCGAGAGCAGTACTTC.

This clonotype was counted many times. The chain links TRBV14 to TRBJ2-3, with a possible D match to TRBD2 (5 bases). The germline CDR1 and CDR2 sequences are SGHDN and FVKESK. CDR3 length: 16 residues. V was trimmed by 4 bases and J by 2 bases, leaving 16 bases between them. The CDR3 DNA reads TGTGCCAGCAGCCGAGGACTTTCGTTGTCCACAGATACGCAGTATTTT. Translation: CASSRGLSLSTDTQYF. Full variable domain (outside the CDR3, taken from reference TRBV14 and TRBJ2-3): EAGVTQFPSHSVIEKGQTVTLRCDPISGHDNLYWYRRVMGKEIKFLLHFVKESKQDESGMPNNRFLAERTGGTYSTLKVQPAELEDSGVYFCASSRGLSLSTDTQYFGPGTRLTVL.

This clonotype was found many times. At one of its ends the junction is not consistent with the germline gene, which may arise from a read error. The rearrangement links TRBV20-1 to TRBJ2-3, with 7 positions matching TRBD1. Germline CDR1 and CDR2: DFQATT and SNEGSKA (reference sequence). The CDR3 loop spans 12 amino acids. CDR3 nucleotides: TGCAGTGCAAGAGGGGGCGCAGATACGCAGTATTTT. This gives the protein CSARGGADTQYF.

This clonotype has at least ten counts. The rearrangement links TRBV6-2 or TRBV6-3 to TRBJ1-1, with D maybe TRBD1 (6 bases). The CDR3 length is 15 residues. V gave up 7 bases and J gave up 0 bases, with 15 bases separating them. Germline V gene data show CDR1 as MNHEY and CDR2 as SVGEGT. CDR3 sequence reads: CASTWDTFMNTEAFF. The CDR3 nucleotides are TGTGCCAGCACCTGGGACACCTTTATGAACACTGAAGCTTTCTTT.

As to this clonotype: A much larger clone lies one base from this, so it may be a read error. The rearrangement uses TRBV29-1 and TRBJ2-3; D might be TRBD1 or TRBD2, each matching 8 bases. The CDR3 is made up of 16 amino acids. The V gene's germline CDR1 is SQVTM and CDR2 ANQGSEA. Trimming shortened V by 1 base and J by 5 bases, and 19 bases separated the two germline ends. Here the CDR3 DNA reads TGCAGCGTTGAAGTGTTCGCGGGGGGACAGGAAGATACGCAGTATTTT. This encodes CSVEVFAGGQEDTQYF.

Many counts were recorded for this clonotype. The chain uses TRBV2 and TRBJ2-2, with 7 bases aligning to TRBD2. V shed 7 bases, J shed 8 bases, and the junction held 4 bases outside the gene matches. From germline, CDR1 is SNHLY and CDR2 FYNNEI. The CDR3 extends over 12 amino acids. The CDR3 coding sequence is TGTGCCAGCAAAAGCGGGACTGGGGAGCTGTTTTTT. It codes for CASKSGTGELFF.

This clonotype was recorded at least ten times. This chain joins TRBV7-2 and TRBJ1-6, with D uncertain. Germline CDR1 is SGHTA and CDR2 is FQGNSA. This CDR3 region has 16 residues. V lost 1 base and J 5 bases, leaving 12 bases between the germline ends. CDR3 region: CASSLVSGKNNSPLHF. The CDR3 DNA is TGTGCCAGCAGCTTAGTAAGCGGGAAAAATAATTCACCCCTCCACTTT.

This clonotype was observed at least ten times. This chain uses TRBV4-3 with TRBJ1-6; TRBD1 is a possible D gene (6 bases). Trimming cost V 4 bases and J 7 bases, with 11 bases left between them. CDR1 is LGHNA, CDR2 YSLEER, per germline. The CDR3 consists of 14 residues. The CDR3 is CASSLGQGNSPLHF. Written as DNA, the CDR3 is TGCGCCAGCAGCCTGGGGCAGGGGAATTCACCCCTCCACTTT.

This clonotype was counted many times. The chain joins TRBV2 to TRBJ2-3; D is ambiguous. V lost 8 bases and J lost 6, with 12 bases in between. CDR3 length: 12 amino acids. CDR1 and CDR2 from the germline V gene are SNHLY and FYNNEI. The DNA of the CDR3 is TGTGCCAGCGGTACTTTTTCCGATACGCAGTATTTT. Protein sequence: CASGTFSDTQYF.

This clonotype occurred many times. The rearrangement uses TRBV9 and TRBJ2-2; 9 bases line up with TRBD1. V gave up 3 bases and J gave up 5 bases; unmatched junction bases: 5. The CDR3 loop spans 15 amino acids. Germline V gene sequence: CDR1 SGDLS, CDR2 YYNGEE. The CDR3 here is CASSETGGATGELFF. The CDR3 region has the DNA TGTGCCAGCAGCGAAACAGGGGGCGCAACCGGGGAGCTGTTTTTT.

This clonotype has at least ten counts. Written as DNA, the CDR3 is TGTGCCAGCAGTGAACAGGGTGAAGCTTTCTTT. Protein: CASSEQGEAFF. The V gene is TRBV6-6, the J gene TRBJ1-1; D possibly corresponds to TRBD1 (6 bases). In germline, CDR1 is MNHNY, CDR2 SVGAGI (reference sequence). This CDR3 comprises 11 residues. With 5 bases removed from V and 7 bases from J, the gap between germline ends came to 8 bases.